The rows below give T cell receptor beta chains drawn from one sample of a study of T cell responses to AZD1222 COVID-19 vaccine. Clones were read by immunoSEQ multiplex PCR, and TCRdb kept only the in-frame ones, dropping some. The sample consists of roughly 120,000 clones, around 81% of them appearing once. Sequenced material: peripheral blood, taken on day 0 of AZD1222 vaccination. Receptors were obtained from an adult in good health. Each CDR3 is given with its conserved first and last residue. The order of the fields is J gene, D gene, clone size, V gene, CDR3 DNA, CDR3 protein. The D gene is left open where the match is weak. Clone size is not always given. Where it is, it says once, few, many or a class for expanded clones.

J: TRBJ1-1
D: -
size: -
V: TRBV12-3/TRBV12-4
DNA: TGTGCCAGCAGTTGGCAGGGGATCACTGAAGCTTTCTTT
CDR3: CASSWQGITEAFF

J: TRBJ1-3
D: TRBD1
size: few
V: TRBV7-2
DNA: TGTGCCAGCAGCCTACAGACAGGGAATGGAAACACCATATATTTT
CDR3: CASSLQTGNGNTIYF

J: TRBJ1-2
D: -
size: -
V: TRBV7-9
DNA: TGTGCCAGCAGCGCAGAGGGCTACACCTTC
CDR3: CASSAEGYTF

J: TRBJ1-2
D: TRBD1
size: -
V: TRBV5-1
DNA: TGCGCCAGCAGCGGCGGGACAGGGCTCCTAGCTAACTATGGCTACACCTTC
CDR3: CASSGGTGLLANYGYTF

J: TRBJ2-7
D: -
size: -
V: TRBV11-3
DNA: TGTGCCAGCAGCTTAGATCAAGGGAGGGGGTCCGAGCAGTACTTC
CDR3: CASSLDQGRGSEQYF

J: TRBJ2-7
D: TRBD1
size: -
V: TRBV28
DNA: TGTGCCAGCAGTGATAGAACCGGGACAGTCGCCTACGAGCAGTACTTC
CDR3: CASSDRTGTVAYEQYF

J: TRBJ1-1
D: TRBD1
size: -
V: TRBV19
DNA: TGTGCCAGTAGTATAACAGGGGGTTGGGACACTGAAGCTTTCTTT
CDR3: CASSITGGWDTEAFF

J: TRBJ1-2
D: TRBD1
size: once
V: TRBV7-2
DNA: TGTGCCAGCAGCCTGCGCGGTTCTACCGGGACAGGGAATGGCTACACCTTC
CDR3: CASSLRGSTGTGNGYTF

J: TRBJ1-2
D: -
size: -
V: TRBV5-6
DNA: TGTGCCAGCAGCTCAGGAACTAACTATGGCTACACCTTC
CDR3: CASSSGTNYGYTF

J: TRBJ2-7
D: -
size: few
V: TRBV2
DNA: TGTGCCAGCGGGGACGGGGGAAGATACGAGCAGTACTTC
CDR3: CASGDGGRYEQYF

J: TRBJ1-2
D: -
size: -
V: TRBV5-1
DNA: TGCGCCAGCAGCTTGGCCGGCATTGAAGGCTACACCTTC
CDR3: CASSLAGIEGYTF

J: TRBJ2-7
D: TRBD2
size: -
V: TRBV28
DNA: TGTGCCAGCAGTCCCCCGGAAGCGGGAGTGTACGAGCAGTACTTC
CDR3: CASSPPEAGVYEQYF

J: TRBJ2-7
D: -
size: -
V: TRBV28
DNA: TGTGCCAGCAGTAAAGGTTCCGGGTACTCCTACGAGCAGTACTTC
CDR3: CASSKGSGYSYEQYF

J: TRBJ2-1
D: -
size: once
V: TRBV27
DNA: TGTGCCAGCAGTTTATCGACCCTATTGATGAGGGGCTCGGACAATGAGCAGTTCTTC
CDR3: CASSLSTLLMRGSDNEQFF

J: TRBJ1-4
D: -
size: -
V: TRBV2
DNA: TGTGCCAGCAGTGCAAGCCTGGTCCAAGAAAAACTGTTTTTT
CDR3: CASSASLVQEKLFF

J: TRBJ1-1
D: -
size: -
V: TRBV5-6
DNA: TGTGCCAGCAGCGGGGTTTTGAACACTGAAGCTTTCTTT
CDR3: CASSGVLNTEAFF

J: TRBJ1-6
D: TRBD1
size: -
V: TRBV15
DNA: TGTGCCACCAGCATTGACAGGGAATCACCCCTCCACTTT
CDR3: CATSIDRESPLHF

J: TRBJ1-5
D: TRBD1
size: -
V: TRBV5-3
DNA: TGTGCCAGAAGCTCCGGGACAGGCGCTGCTTATAGCAATCAGCCCCAGCATTTT
CDR3: CARSSGTGAAYSNQPQHF

J: TRBJ1-1
D: -
size: -
V: TRBV18
DNA: TGTGCCAGCTCACCAGGAACGGGGGGCTCGACTGAAGCTTTCTTT
CDR3: CASSPGTGGSTEAFF

J: TRBJ1-6
D: -
size: -
V: TRBV5-6
DNA: TGTGCCAGCAGGTCCCGGGCCGCTCTTAATTCACCCCTCCACTTT
CDR3: CASRSRAALNSPLHF

J: TRBJ1-3
D: -
size: -
V: TRBV7-3
DNA: TGTGCCAGCAGCCCAATTGCGAACACCATATATTTT
CDR3: CASSPIANTIYF

J: TRBJ1-5
D: -
size: -
V: TRBV7-2
DNA: TGTGTGGGCAGCCCGGACGGTTTCAATCAGCCCCAGCATTTT
CDR3: CVGSPDGFNQPQHF

J: TRBJ1-5
D: TRBD1
size: -
V: TRBV28
DNA: TGTGCCAGCAGTTTAAAGGGACAGGGTAGCAATCAGCCCCAGCATTTT
CDR3: CASSLKGQGSNQPQHF

J: TRBJ2-3
D: TRBD2
size: -
V: TRBV3-1/TRBV3-2
DNA: TGTGCCAGCAGCCAAGATAAGGGCGGGGGGGCCGCAGATACGCAGTATTTT
CDR3: CASSQDKGGGAADTQYF

J: TRBJ2-3
D: -
size: -
V: TRBV5-5
DNA: TGTGCCAGCAGCTCAACCCCAACTGCCACAGATACGCAGTATTTT
CDR3: CASSSTPTATDTQYF

J: TRBJ2-5
D: -
size: -
V: TRBV6-2/TRBV6-3
DNA: TGTGCCAGCAGTTATAGGGGACCCCAAGAGACCCAGTACTTC
CDR3: CASSYRGPQETQYF

J: TRBJ2-5
D: TRBD2
size: -
V: TRBV18
DNA: TGTGCCAGCTCAGAGTCGACTTTAGCGGGGACCCAGTACTTC
CDR3: CASSESTLAGTQYF

J: TRBJ2-3
D: TRBD1
size: -
V: TRBV4-2
DNA: TGTGCCAGCAGCCAAGGGTTGGGGACAGGGTATGATACGCAGTATTTT
CDR3: CASSQGLGTGYDTQYF

J: TRBJ2-1
D: TRBD2
size: -
V: TRBV6-5
DNA: TGTGCCAGCAGTTTTAGCGGGGGGGCTATCAATGAGCAGTTCTTC
CDR3: CASSFSGGAINEQFF

J: TRBJ1-1
D: -
size: -
V: TRBV12-3/TRBV12-4
DNA: TGTGCCAGCAGTTTTGAGGCGAACACTGAAGCTTTCTTT
CDR3: CASSFEANTEAFF

J: TRBJ1-5
D: -
size: -
V: TRBV19
DNA: TGTGCCAGTAGTATTCAGGGCAGGCAGCCCCAGCATTTT
CDR3: CASSIQGRQPQHF

J: TRBJ2-3
D: TRBD1
size: -
V: TRBV6-5
DNA: TGTGCCAGCAGTCCAGGGACAGGCACAGATACGCAGTATTTT
CDR3: CASSPGTGTDTQYF

J: TRBJ1-5
D: TRBD1
size: -
V: TRBV19
DNA: TGTGCCAGTAACCCACAGGGGGCCGTAGGCAATCAGCCCCAGCATTTT
CDR3: CASNPQGAVGNQPQHF

J: TRBJ2-1
D: TRBD2
size: once
V: TRBV10-3
DNA: TGTGCCATCAGTGAGGCGGGGACTAGCGGTAATGAGCAGTTCTTC
CDR3: CAISEAGTSGNEQFF

J: TRBJ2-2
D: -
size: -
V: TRBV11-2
DNA: TGTGCCAGCAGTCGTAGGGGAGCGAACACCGGGGAGCTGTTTTTT
CDR3: CASSRRGANTGELFF

J: TRBJ2-3
D: -
size: -
V: TRBV7-2
DNA: TGTGCCAGCAGCTTAGAGGACATACCCACAGATACGCAGTATTTT
CDR3: CASSLEDIPTDTQYF

J: TRBJ1-4
D: -
size: -
V: TRBV28
DNA: TGTGCCAGCAGTTTTCCTCGGGGAGTGGAAAAACTGTTTTTT
CDR3: CASSFPRGVEKLFF

J: TRBJ2-5
D: -
size: -
V: TRBV9
DNA: TGTGCCAGCAGCCCGTACCAAGAGACCCAGTACTTC
CDR3: CASSPYQETQYF

J: TRBJ2-6
D: -
size: -
V: TRBV11-3
DNA: TGTGCCAGCAGCGGAGGGGACAGCGGTGGGGCCAACGTCCTGACTTTC
CDR3: CASSGGDSGGANVLTF

J: TRBJ1-4
D: TRBD1
size: -
V: TRBV9
DNA: TGTGCCAGCAGCGTACAGGGGGCGCGGGGTGAAAAACTGTTTTTT
CDR3: CASSVQGARGEKLFF

J: TRBJ2-3
D: -
size: -
V: TRBV9
DNA: TGTGCCAGCAGCGTATCCTCCGCTGGCGGAGATACGCAGTATTTT
CDR3: CASSVSSAGGDTQYF

J: TRBJ1-5
D: -
size: -
V: TRBV7-2
DNA: TGTGCCAGCAGCCCCGGTTGGAATCAGCCCCAGCATTTT
CDR3: CASSPGWNQPQHF

J: TRBJ2-7
D: -
size: -
V: TRBV5-5
DNA: TGTGCCAGCAGCTTGGGGCAGGCCTACCGGAGCTCCTACGAGCAGTACTTC
CDR3: CASSLGQAYRSSYEQYF

J: TRBJ2-4
D: -
size: -
V: TRBV4-2
DNA: TGTGCCAGCAGCCAAGATGGCGGCGTGCATGGAAACATTCAGTACTTC
CDR3: CASSQDGGVHGNIQYF

J: TRBJ1-4
D: -
size: once
V: TRBV6-5
DNA: TGTGCCAGCAGTTACTCGCCCCTCTCTAATGAAAAACTGTTTTTT
CDR3: CASSYSPLSNEKLFF

J: TRBJ2-5
D: TRBD2
size: -
V: TRBV5-1
DNA: TGCGCCACCCACCGGGGGGGGAGAGTGGAACAAGAGACCCAGTACTTC
CDR3: CATHRGGRVEQETQYF